The TCR beta chain under discussion was sequenced for a study of T-cell reconstitution after alpha-beta-depleted transplantation in children. This clonotype was counted many times. Unique molecular identifiers were incorporated into the prepared TCRbeta library. TCRdb redid the calling of the PCR reads with MiXCR, one entry per CDR3 protein. The repertoire consists of roughly 100,000 distinct CDR3 sequences, with roughly 8% occurring once and the leading ten covering roughly 7%. Trimming removed 2 bases at V and 6 bases at J, with 13 bases between. The CDR3 loop spans 14 amino acids. The sample here was PBMCs from the stem cell graft donor, taken from the stem cell graft. The clonotype originates from a human donor who donated a stem cell graft to a child with congenital amegakaryocytic thrombocytopenia. The chain links TRBV12-3 or TRBV12-4 to TRBJ1-2; D is ambiguous. The CDR3 DNA is TGTGCCAGCAGTTTAAAGGTTGGCCAACATGGCTACACCTTC. It specifies CASSLKVGQHGYTF.